The 15 T cell receptor beta chains below all came from one sample that was sequenced in a study of siplizumab effects on memory and regulatory T cells. TCRdb's table, derived via immunoSEQ multiplex PCR, lists solely in-frame clones and lacks some. The repertoire holds some 56,000 clones, approximately 97% seen once, with roughly 1.1% in the top ten. The sequencing sample was made of naive CD8+ T cells sorted from blood. These receptors all stem from a human donor in good health.

The V call is TRBV27, the J call TRBJ2-7, with 11 bases aligning to TRBD2. V shed 2 bases, J shed 7 bases, and the junction held 13 bases outside the gene matches. This CDR3 has 17 amino acids. Germline-derived CDR1 and CDR2 are MNHEY and SMNVEV (reference sequence). The CDR3 loop is CASSLALLAGGPREQYF. The CDR3 DNA sequence: TGTGCCAGCAGTTTAGCCCTTTTAGCGGGAGGGCCTCGTGAGCAGTACTTC.

This clone appeared a single time. V usage is TRBV14 and J usage is TRBJ1-2, with TRBD1 matching over 12 bases. Germline-derived CDR1 and CDR2 are SGHDN and FVKESK. J gave up 4 bases and V 7 bases, and 7 bases lay outside the gene matches. CDR3 length equals 15 residues. CDR3 in DNA: TGTGCCAGCACCGACAGGGGACAGGGGGCCTATGGCTACACCTTC. It is translated as CASTDRGQGAYGYTF. The complete variable domain, with remaining parts taken from reference TRBV14 and TRBJ1-2, reads EAGVTQFPSHSVIEKGQTVTLRCDPISGHDNLYWYRRVMGKEIKFLLHFVKESKQDESGMPNNRFLAERTGGTYSTLKVQPAELEDSGVYFCASTDRGQGAYGYTFGSGTRLTVV.

J is TRBJ2-1 and V is TRBV5-8; TRBD1 matches 11 bases. The CDR3 contains 14 residues. The ends lost 4 bases at V and 7 bases at J; junction bases unmatched: 4. Germline V CDR1 and CDR2: SGHTS, YDEGEE. For the CDR3, the DNA is TGTGCCAGCAGCCTGGGGACAGGGGGTAATGAGCAGTTCTTC. Encoded protein: CASSLGTGGNEQFF.

The chain links TRBV6-5 to TRBJ2-1; D call uncertain. The germline V and J ends were trimmed by 2 bases and 5 bases, with 7 bases remaining between them. The CDR3 is made up of 13 amino acids. The V gene's germline CDR1 is MNHEY and CDR2 SVGAGI. CDR3 amino acids: CASSYRQNNEQFF. CDR3 sequence (DNA): TGTGCCAGCAGTTACCGCCAGAACAATGAGCAGTTCTTC.

This sequence joins TRBV7-6 and TRBJ2-2; possible D gene TRBD1, 5 bases. V lost 7 bases and J lost 0, with 6 bases in between. CDR1 SGHVS and CDR2 FNYEAQ come from the germline V gene. The CDR3 totals 13 residues. DNA for the CDR3: TGTGCCAGCAAGACAGCGAACACCGGGGAGCTGTTTTTT. This translates into CASKTANTGELFF.

The CDR3 DNA is TGCGCCAGCAGTCCCTCGGGGAGGGCGAGGCAGCCCCAGCATTTT. Translating gives CASSPSGRARQPQHF. The chain recombines TRBV23-1 with TRBJ1-5; D is uncertain. TRBV23-1 is an ORF for which the function is uncertain. The CDR3 is made up of 15 amino acids. V lost 4 bases and J lost 7, with 17 bases in between.

V usage is TRBV18 and J usage is TRBJ1-3; D might be TRBD1 (5 bases). CDR1 is KGHSH, CDR2 LQKENI, per germline. The V and J ends lost 3 bases and 0 bases respectively, with 9 bases between them. The CDR3 runs 15 residues. In DNA form, the CDR3 reads TGTGCCAGCTCACCCGGGGGTGCCTCTGGAAACACCATATATTTT. Encoded protein: CASSPGGASGNTIYF.

The chain employs TRBV7-9 and TRBJ2-1; 8 nucleotides line up with TRBD2. The J segment lost 9 bases and the V segment lost 4 bases, leaving 8 bases of the junction unmatched. The length of the CDR3 is 14 residues. Germline V gives CDR1 SEHNR, CDR2 FQNEAQ (reference sequence). The CDR3 nucleotides are TGTGCCAGCAGCTCGGGACTAGGAAGGGGTGAGCAGTTCTTC. Amino acid sequence: CASSSGLGRGEQFF. The variable domain in full, completed from reference TRBV7-9 and TRBJ2-1, reads DTGVSQNPRHKITKRGQNVTFRCDPISEHNRLYWYRQTLGQGPEFLTYFQNEAQLEKSRLLSDRFSAERPKGSFSTLEIQRTEQGDSAMYLCASSSGLGRGEQFFGPGTRLTVL.

The chain joins TRBV18 to TRBJ2-5; D possibly corresponds to TRBD1 (5 bases). Trimming removed 3 bases at V and 5 bases at J, with 19 bases between. This CDR3 contains 16 residues. CDR1 is KGHSH and CDR2 is LQKENI in the germline V gene. CDR3 sequence reads: CASSPGPEKGPETQYF. The CDR3 bases are TGTGCCAGCTCACCCGGGCCAGAAAAGGGGCCGGAGACCCAGTACTTC.

V is TRBV6-1 and J is TRBJ2-7; tentative D call: TRBD1 (6 bases). V was shortened by 2 bases and J by 1 base, with 21 bases between the two germline ends. This CDR3 has 18 residues. Germline V gene lookup returns CDR1 MNHNS and CDR2 SASEGT. This CDR3 is CASSERTERFFRSYEQYF. In DNA, the CDR3 is TGTGCCAGCAGTGAACGGACAGAAAGGTTTTTCAGGTCCTACGAGCAGTACTTC.

V and J are TRBV19 and TRBJ2-7, with 8 bases identical to TRBD2. The CDR3 sequence is 14 residues long. CDR1 is LNHDA and CDR2 is SQIVND in the germline V gene (reference sequence). J gave up 3 bases and V 9 bases, and 10 bases lay outside the gene matches. This CDR3 reads CASRASGGYYEQYF. The CDR3 nucleotides read TGTGCCAGCAGGGCCAGCGGGGGATACTACGAGCAGTACTTC. Looking up the rest from reference TRBV19 and TRBJ2-7 gives the full variable domain: DGGITQSPKYLFRKEGQNVTLSCEQNLNHDAMYWYRQDPGQGLRLIYYSQIVNDFQKGDIAEGYSVSREKKESFPLTVTSAQKNPTAFYLCASRASGGYYEQYFGPGTRLTVT.

The chain joins TRBV2 to TRBJ2-3; unclear D gene. Deletions cut 0 bases from V and 6 bases from J, with 25 bases between. Germline lookup yields CDR1 SNHLY and CDR2 FYNNEI. The CDR3 is made up of 19 amino acids. The CDR3 sequence: CASSEALQAPLILADTQYF. The CDR3 DNA is TGTGCCAGCAGTGAAGCGCTTCAAGCCCCTTTAATATTGGCGGATACGCAGTATTTT.

This sequence joins TRBV7-8 and TRBJ1-1; D unresolved. Germline V gene lookup returns CDR1 SGHVS and CDR2 FQNEAQ. Deletions cut 0 bases from V and 0 bases from J, with 11 bases between. The CDR3 sequence is 16 residues long. CDR3 coding DNA: TGTGCCAGCAGCTTAGCGGGAGAGCTTTTGAACACTGAAGCTTTCTTT. Translation: CASSLAGELLNTEAFF.

The V and J genes are TRBV7-9 and TRBJ2-7, with 7 nucleotides matching TRBD1. The trim removed 5 bases at V and 3 bases at J, leaving 7 bases unmatched. CDR3 size: 14 residues. Looked up from germline, CDR1 is SEHNR and CDR2 is FQNEAQ (reference sequence). CDR3 bases: TGTGCCAGCAGCGGCCGGGACAGTGACTACGAGCAGTACTTC. Translation: CASSGRDSDYEQYF.

The chain combines TRBV7-3 with TRBJ1-5; TRBD1 might be the D (5 bases). Germline loops: CDR1 SGHTA, CDR2 FQGTGA. V lost 5 bases and J lost 4, with 12 bases in between. This CDR3 is 14 amino acids long. As DNA, the CDR3 is TGTGCCAGCAGCGCCGACAGTTTGAATCAGCCCCAGCATTTT. Amino acid sequence: CASSADSLNQPQHF.